One sample yielded the 2 T cell receptor beta chains listed below, sequenced in a study of T-cell reconstitution after alpha-beta-depleted transplantation in children. As it was prepared, the TCRbeta library received unique molecular identifiers. Each CDR3 protein gets one entry after TCRdb re-called the PCR reads with MiXCR. The table lists more than 200,000 distinct CDR3 sequences, 9.7% of them singletons. The sequencing used PBMCs from the stem cell graft donor, collected from the stem cell graft. The receptors were gathered from a human donor who donated a stem cell graft to a child with SCID.

The table lists this clonotype with many counts. V usage is TRBV7-9 and J usage is TRBJ1-4; D call uncertain. V was clipped by 4 bases and J by 8 bases, with 11 bases between them. Germline V lookup: CDR1 SEHNR, CDR2 FQNEAQ (reference sequence). The CDR3 is 13 amino acids. The CDR3 DNA follows: TGTGCCAGCAGCTCCCGACTTAGCGAAAAACTGTTTTTT. Protein sequence: CASSSRLSEKLFF.

This clonotype was observed at least ten times. The CDR3 region is CASSLEPGAEAFF. CDR3 DNA sequence: TGTGCCAGCAGTCTCGAACCGGGGGCTGAAGCTTTCTTT. The gene calls are TRBV27 and TRBJ1-1; TRBD1 might be the D (5 bases). The CDR3 runs to 13 residues. From germline, CDR1 is MNHEY and CDR2 SMNVEV (reference sequence). V was clipped by 5 bases and J by 6 bases, with 13 bases between them.